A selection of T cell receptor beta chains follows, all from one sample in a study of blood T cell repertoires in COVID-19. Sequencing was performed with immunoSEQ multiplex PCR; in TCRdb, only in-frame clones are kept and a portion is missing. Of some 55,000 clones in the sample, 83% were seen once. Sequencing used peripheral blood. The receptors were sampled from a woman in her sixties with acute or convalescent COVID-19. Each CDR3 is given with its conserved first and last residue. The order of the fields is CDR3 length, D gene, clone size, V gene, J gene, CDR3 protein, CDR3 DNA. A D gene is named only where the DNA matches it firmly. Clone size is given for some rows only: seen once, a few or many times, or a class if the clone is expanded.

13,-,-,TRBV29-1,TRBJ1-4,CSVEGSDHEKLFF,TGCAGCGTGGAAGGGAGCGATCATGAAAAACTGTTTTTT
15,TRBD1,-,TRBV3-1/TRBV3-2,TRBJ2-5,CASSQPGTAQETQYF,TGTGCCAGCAGCCAACCCGGGACAGCACAAGAGACCCAGTACTTC
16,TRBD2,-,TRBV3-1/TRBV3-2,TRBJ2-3,CASSQDRLAGANTQYF,TGTGCCAGCAGCCAAGATAGGCTAGCGGGTGCAAATACGCAGTATTTT
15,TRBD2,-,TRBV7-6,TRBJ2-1,CASSFAAGGNNEQFF,TGTGCCAGCAGCTTTGCAGCGGGGGGGAACAATGAGCAGTTCTTC
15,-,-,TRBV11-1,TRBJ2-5,CASSFLQGPQETQYF,TGTGCCAGCAGCTTCCTCCAGGGGCCACAAGAGACCCAGTACTTC
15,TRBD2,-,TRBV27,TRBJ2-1,CATRRAGSSYNEQFF,TGTGCCACTCGAAGAGCGGGAAGCTCCTACAATGAGCAGTTCTTC
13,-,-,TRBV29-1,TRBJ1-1,CSVERSPGSEAFF,TGCAGCGTGGAACGAAGTCCGGGTTCTGAAGCTTTCTTT
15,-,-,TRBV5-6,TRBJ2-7,CASSLAGFGTYEQYF,TGTGCCAGCAGCTTGGCCGGGTTCGGGACTTACGAGCAGTACTTC
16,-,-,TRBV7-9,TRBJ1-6,CASSLALGGYNSPLHF,TGTGCCAGCAGCTTAGCGCTGGGAGGTTATAATTCACCCCTCCACTTT
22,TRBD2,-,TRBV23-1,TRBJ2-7,CASSYFVSRYRLAGGRSYEQYF,TGCGCCAGCAGTTATTTTGTCTCTCGGTACCGACTAGCGGGGGGTAGGTCCTACGAGCAGTACTTC
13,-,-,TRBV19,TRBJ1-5,CASSGGTKQPQHF,TGTGCCAGTAGCGGGGGAACCAAGCAGCCCCAGCATTTT
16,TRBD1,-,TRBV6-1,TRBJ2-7,CASSEAWTGGTYEQYF,TGTGCCAGCAGTGAAGCCTGGACAGGGGGAACTTACGAGCAGTACTTC
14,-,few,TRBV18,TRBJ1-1,CASSPAVRNTEAFF,TGTGCCAGCTCACCTGCAGTACGGAACACTGAAGCTTTCTTT
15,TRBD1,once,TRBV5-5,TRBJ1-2,CASSARRTGRDGYTF,TGTGCCAGCAGCGCGCGTCGGACAGGGAGGGATGGCTACACCTTC
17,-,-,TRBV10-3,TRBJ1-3,CAISESASGSSGNTIYF,TGTGCCATCAGTGAGTCAGCATCGGGGTCCTCTGGAAACACCATATATTTT
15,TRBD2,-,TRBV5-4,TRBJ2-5,CASSLAGRGQETQYF,TGTGCCAGCAGCTTGGCTGGGAGGGGCCAAGAGACCCAGTACTTC
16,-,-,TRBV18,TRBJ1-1,CASSPNGGQFDTEAFF,TGTGCCAGCTCACCAAACGGCGGACAGTTTGACACTGAAGCTTTCTTT
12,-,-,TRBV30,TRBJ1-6,CAWRAGRSPLHF,TGTGCCTGGAGAGCAGGGCGATCACCCCTCCACTTT
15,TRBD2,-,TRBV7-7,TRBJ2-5,CASSLGFGGQETQYF,TGTGCTAGCAGCTTAGGTTTCGGGGGGCAAGAGACCCAGTACTTC
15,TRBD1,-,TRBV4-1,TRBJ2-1,CASSRGQGSANEQFF,TGCGCCAGCAGCAGGGGACAGGGGTCCGCCAATGAGCAGTTCTTC
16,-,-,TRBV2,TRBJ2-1,CASRLMVLGVHNEQFF,TGTGCCAGCAGGTTGATGGTATTAGGAGTTCACAATGAGCAGTTCTTC
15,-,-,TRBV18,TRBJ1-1,CASSRRQALNTEAFF,TGTGCCAGCTCACGTAGACAGGCGTTGAACACTGAAGCTTTCTTT
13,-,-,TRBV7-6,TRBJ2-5,CASTWLAQETQYF,TGTGCCAGCACCTGGCTGGCCCAAGAGACCCAGTACTTC
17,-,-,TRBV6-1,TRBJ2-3,CASSEGVQGFGTDTQYF,TGTGCCAGCAGTGAAGGGGTCCAGGGGTTTGGGACAGATACGCAGTATTTT
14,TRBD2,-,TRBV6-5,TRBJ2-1,CASSPRSGSNEQFF,TGTGCCAGCAGTCCTCGAAGCGGGAGCAATGAGCAGTTCTTC
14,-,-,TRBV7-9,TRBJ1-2,CASSLSQANYGYTF,TGTGCCAGCAGCTTGAGTCAAGCTAACTATGGCTACACCTTC
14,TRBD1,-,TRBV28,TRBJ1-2,CASSLPGQGYGYTF,TGTGCCAGCAGTTTACCCGGACAGGGCTATGGCTACACCTTC
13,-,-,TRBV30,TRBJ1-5,CAWSVQGNQPQHF,TGTGCCTGGAGTGTACAGGGAAATCAGCCCCAGCATTTT
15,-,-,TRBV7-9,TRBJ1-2,CASSSTLDSYGGYTF,TGTGCCAGCAGCTCTACCCTGGACAGTTATGGGGGCTACACCTTC
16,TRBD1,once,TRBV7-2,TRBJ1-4,CASSLYRDRTNEKLFF,TGTGCCAGCAGCTTATACCGGGACAGGACTAATGAAAAACTGTTTTTT
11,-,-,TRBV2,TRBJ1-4,CASSDGEKLFF,TGTGCCAGCAGTGACGGGGAAAAACTGTTTTTT
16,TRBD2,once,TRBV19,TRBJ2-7,CASSIFGGSASYEQYF,TGTGCCAGTAGTATCTTTGGCGGGAGTGCGTCCTACGAGCAGTACTTC
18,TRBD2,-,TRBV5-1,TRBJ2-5,CASSPGVAGDPYQETQYF,TGCGCCAGCAGTCCGGGGGTAGCGGGGGACCCGTACCAAGAGACCCAGTACTTC
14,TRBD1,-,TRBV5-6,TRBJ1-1,CASSRDSDYTEAFF,TGTGCCAGCAGCCGGGACAGCGATTACACTGAAGCTTTCTTT
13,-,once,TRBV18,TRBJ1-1,CASNHGGNTEAFF,TGTGCCAGTAACCACGGGGGGAACACTGAAGCTTTCTTT
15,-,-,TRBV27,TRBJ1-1,CASIRKGLGLTEAFF,TGTGCCAGCATTCGGAAGGGGTTGGGTTTAACTGAAGCTTTCTTT